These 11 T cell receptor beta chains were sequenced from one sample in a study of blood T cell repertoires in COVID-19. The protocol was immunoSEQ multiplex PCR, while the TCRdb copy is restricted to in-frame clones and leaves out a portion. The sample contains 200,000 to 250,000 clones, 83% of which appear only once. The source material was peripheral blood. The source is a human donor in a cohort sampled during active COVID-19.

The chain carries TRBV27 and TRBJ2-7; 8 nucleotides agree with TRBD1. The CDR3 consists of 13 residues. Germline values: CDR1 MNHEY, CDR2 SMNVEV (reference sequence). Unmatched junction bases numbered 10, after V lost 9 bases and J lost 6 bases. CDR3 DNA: TGTGCCAGTTCCGGGACAGGCCGTTCCGAGCAGTACTTC. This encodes CASSGTGRSEQYF.

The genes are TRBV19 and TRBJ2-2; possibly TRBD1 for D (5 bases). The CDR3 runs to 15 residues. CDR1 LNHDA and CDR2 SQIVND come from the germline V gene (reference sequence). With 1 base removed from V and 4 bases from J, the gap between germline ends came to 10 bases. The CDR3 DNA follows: TGTGCCAGTAGTATAGCCAGGGTGAGCACCGGGGAGCTGTTTTTT. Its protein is CASSIARVSTGELFF. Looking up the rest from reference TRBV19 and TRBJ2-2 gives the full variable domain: DGGITQSPKYLFRKEGQNVTLSCEQNLNHDAMYWYRQDPGQGLRLIYYSQIVNDFQKGDIAEGYSVSREKKESFPLTVTSAQKNPTAFYLCASSIARVSTGELFFGEGSRLTVL.

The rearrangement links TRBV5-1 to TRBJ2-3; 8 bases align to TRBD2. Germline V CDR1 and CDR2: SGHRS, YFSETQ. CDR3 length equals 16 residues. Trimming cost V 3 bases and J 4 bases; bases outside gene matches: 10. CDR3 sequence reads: CASSSLKRESSDTQYF. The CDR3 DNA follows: TGCGCCAGCAGCTCATTGAAGCGGGAGTCCTCAGATACGCAGTATTTT.

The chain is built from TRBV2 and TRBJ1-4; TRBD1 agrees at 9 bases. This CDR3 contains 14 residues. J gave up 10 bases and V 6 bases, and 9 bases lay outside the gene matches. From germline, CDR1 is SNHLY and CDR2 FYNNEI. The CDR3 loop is CASRPQGALGKLFF. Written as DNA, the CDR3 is TGTGCCAGCAGGCCACAGGGGGCCCTTGGAAAACTGTTTTTT.

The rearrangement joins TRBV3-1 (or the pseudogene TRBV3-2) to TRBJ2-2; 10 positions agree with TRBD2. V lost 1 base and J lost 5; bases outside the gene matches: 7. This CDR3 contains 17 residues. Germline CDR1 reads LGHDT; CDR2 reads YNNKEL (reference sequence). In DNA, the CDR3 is TGTGCCAGCAGCCAAGTGCTTTCGACTAGCGGGACCGGGGAGCTGTTTTTT. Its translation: CASSQVLSTSGTGELFF.

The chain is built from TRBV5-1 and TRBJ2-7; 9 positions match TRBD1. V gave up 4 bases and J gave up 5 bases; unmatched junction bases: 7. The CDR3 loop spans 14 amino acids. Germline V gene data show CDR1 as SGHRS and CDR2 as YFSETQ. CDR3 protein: CASSRDRVQNEQYF. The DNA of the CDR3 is TGCGCCAGCAGCCGGGACAGGGTTCAAAACGAGCAGTACTTC.

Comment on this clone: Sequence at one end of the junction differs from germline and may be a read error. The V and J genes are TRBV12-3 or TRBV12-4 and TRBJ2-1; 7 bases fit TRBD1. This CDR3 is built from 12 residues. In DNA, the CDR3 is TGTGCCCGCAGTCCACAGGGGAATGAGCAGTTCTTC. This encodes CARSPQGNEQFF.

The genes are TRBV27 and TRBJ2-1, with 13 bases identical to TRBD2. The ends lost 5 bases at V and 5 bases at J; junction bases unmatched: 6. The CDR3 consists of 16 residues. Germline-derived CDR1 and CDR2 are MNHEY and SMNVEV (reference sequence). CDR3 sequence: CASSRGLAGLNNEQFF. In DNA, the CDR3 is TGTGCCAGCAGTCGGGGACTAGCGGGACTAAACAATGAGCAGTTCTTC.

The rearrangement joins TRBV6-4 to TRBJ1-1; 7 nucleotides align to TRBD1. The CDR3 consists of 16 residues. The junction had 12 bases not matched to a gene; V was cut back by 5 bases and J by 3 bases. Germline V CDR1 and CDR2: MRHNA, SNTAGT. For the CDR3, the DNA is TGTGCCAGCAGTCACGCAGACAGGGTGAGGGACACTGAAGCTTTCTTT. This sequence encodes CASSHADRVRDTEAFF.

In nucleotides, the CDR3 is TGTGCCAGCAGTTTAGACAGAAGAACAGATACGCAGTATTTT. Protein product: CASSLDRRTDTQYF. V is TRBV27 and J is TRBJ2-3; a possible D gene is TRBD1 (5 bases). V lost 2 bases and J 3 bases, leaving 9 bases between the germline ends. Germline CDR1 reads MNHEY; CDR2 reads SMNVEV (reference sequence). The CDR3 contains 14 residues.

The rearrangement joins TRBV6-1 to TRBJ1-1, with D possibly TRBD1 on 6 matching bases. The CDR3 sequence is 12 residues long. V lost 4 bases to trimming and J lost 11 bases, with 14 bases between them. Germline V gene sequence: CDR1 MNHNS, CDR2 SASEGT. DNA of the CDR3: TGTGCCAGCAGTGGAGCCGACAGGACGGCTTTCTTT. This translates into CASSGADRTAFF.